What follows are 9 T cell receptor beta chains derived from one specimen sequenced in a study of blood T cell repertoires in COVID-19. Only in-frame clones appear in the TCRdb table, and some are missing; sequencing was by immunoSEQ multiplex PCR. The sample carries 150,000 to 200,000 clones, 93% recorded once. Sequencing was performed on peripheral blood. The receptors were sampled from a woman aged 55-75 years with COVID-19, enrolled during active disease.

This sequence joins TRBV11-2 and TRBJ1-5, with D unclear. This CDR3 spans 13 amino acids. Germline V gives CDR1 SGHAT, CDR2 FQNNGV. The V end was cut by 5 bases, the J end by 7 bases, with 12 bases between. CDR3 sequence (DNA): TGTGCCAGCAGCCCAGGTTCGGGACAGCCCCAGCATTTT. Translation gives CASSPGSGQPQHF.

The chain recombines TRBV7-9 with TRBJ2-1; a possible D gene is TRBD2 (6 bases). CDR1 and CDR2 (germline): SEHNR, FQNEAQ (reference sequence). The CDR3 contains 17 residues. The V end lost 6 bases, the J end lost 5 bases, and 23 bases lay between the germline ends. Here the CDR3 DNA reads TGTGCCAGCAGGACTAGTGTCACGCCCTACACACACAATGAGCAGTTCTTC. Its translation is CASRTSVTPYTHNEQFF.

This chain connects TRBV7-2 to TRBJ1-1; D gene unclear. Trimming pared 0 bases from V and 7 bases from J, leaving 15 bases between. Germline V gene sequence: CDR1 SGHTA, CDR2 FQGNSA. The CDR3 length is 15 residues. For the CDR3, the DNA is TGTGCCAGCAGCTTAGCGGGCAGCGGACGAATTGAAGCTTTCTTT. Protein sequence: CASSLAGSGRIEAFF.

The CDR3 DNA reads as TGTGCCAGCAGCCAAGATCCGGGGGGGGTGGAGACCCAGTACTTC. It translates to CASSQDPGGVETQYF. The J gene is TRBJ2-5, the V gene TRBV4-2; 8 bases line up with TRBD2. The V gene end was trimmed by 0 bases and the J gene end by 5 bases; junction bases not matched to a gene: 5. The CDR3 has 15 residues. The V gene's germline CDR1 is LGHNA and CDR2 YNFKEQ.

The chain combines TRBV5-8 with TRBJ1-1, with 9 bases aligning to TRBD1. The V gene's germline CDR1 is SGHTS and CDR2 YDEGEE. The CDR3 has 17 amino acids. The trim removed 4 bases at V and 0 bases at J, leaving 10 bases unmatched. The CDR3 sequence is CASSPRTGDPMNTEAFF. Written as DNA, the CDR3 is TGTGCCAGCAGCCCCAGGACAGGGGACCCAATGAACACTGAAGCTTTCTTT.

This rearrangement joins TRBV4-3 to TRBJ1-2, with TRBD1 matching 8 bases. CDR1 and CDR2 (germline): LGHNA, YSLEER. The J segment lost 4 bases and the V segment lost 0 bases, leaving 16 bases of the junction unmatched. The CDR3 spans 19 residues. The CDR3 nucleotides are TGCGCCAGCAGCCAAGACACCATCGGACAGGGTTTTTCTACCTATGGCTACACCTTC. Translation gives CASSQDTIGQGFSTYGYTF.

The chain is built from TRBV19 and TRBJ2-7; 8 bases fit TRBD1. The CDR3 spans 13 residues. The V segment lost 5 bases and the J segment 6 bases; nucleotides outside the gene matches: 6. In germline, CDR1 is LNHDA, CDR2 SQIVND (reference sequence). The CDR3 DNA reads as TGTGCCAGTAGTGGACAGGGCATCTTCGAGCAGTACTTC. Protein sequence: CASSGQGIFEQYF.

J is TRBJ1-4 and V is TRBV9; the D gene is possibly TRBD1 (6 bases). The CDR3 is 14 residues long. The V end was cut by 4 bases, the J end by 7 bases, with 14 bases between. Germline V CDR1 and CDR2: SGDLS, YYNGEE. The CDR3 nucleotides read TGTGCCAGCAGCACGGACAGTTTTACTGAAAAACTGTTTTTT. Amino acids: CASSTDSFTEKLFF. Full variable domain (rest looked up from reference TRBV9 and TRBJ1-4): DSGVTQTPKHLITATGQRVTLRCSPRSGDLSVYWYQQSLDQGLQFLIQYYNGEERAKGNILERFSAQQFPDLHSELNLSSLELGDSALYFCASSTDSFTEKLFFGSGTQLSVL.

The chain is built from TRBV5-6 and TRBJ1-5; TRBD1 might be the D (6 bases). Germline CDR1 and CDR2: SGHDT and YYEEEE. The ends were cut back, 0 bases at V and 3 bases at J, with 10 bases in the middle. CDR3 length equals 15 residues. CDR3 sequence (DNA): TGTGCCAGCAGCTTGGGAACAGGGATCAATCAGCCCCAGCATTTT. Its translation is CASSLGTGINQPQHF.